The entry below gives a single T cell receptor (beta chain) sequence along with its context. Its specificity is unknown. The germline V gene encodes CDR1 LNHDA and CDR2 SQIVND (reference sequence). The CDR3 spans 14 residues. These data belong to a study of monozygotic twins with inflammatory bowel disease. The study's findings and limits: Differences in immunosuppressive treatment may have been a source of added variability in patient repertoires. Repertoire similarity did not differ between concordant and discordant twins, possibly owing to limited power.

TCRdb reanalyzed the 5' RACE reads and collapses them to one entry per CDR3 protein, without DNA. The table lists hundreds of thousands of distinct CDR3 sequences. The chain recombines TRBV19 with TRBJ1-2. The sequencing input was blood. The receptor was isolated from a human donor with ulcerative colitis or Crohn's disease, or a healthy co-twin of an affected twin (not recorded which). The CDR3 is CASSKRARGHGYTF.